This T cell receptor (beta chain) originates from a study of T cell responses to AZD1222 COVID-19 vaccine. The wider study: Whether given at about 4 or about 12 weeks, second doses were pooled.

The CDR3 spans 17 residues. V lost 4 bases, J lost 2 bases, and 17 bases lay in between. The germline CDR1 and CDR2 sequences are KGHSH and LQKENI. Assay used: immunoSEQ multiplex PCR; TCRdb lists only in-frame clones, some missing. Here the sample spans about 160,000 clones, approximately 89% being singletons. Turning to this clone: The antigen remains unidentified.

General observations from the study: Spike was spanned by vaccine-associated CD4 TCRs, which were dominant at 160-218 and 743-854. Most donors were white British, females outnumbered males, and clonal diversity was possibly underestimated. Close to half of all spike-specific TCRs reportedly target regions of the variants that are unmutated.

The chain has TRBV18 and TRBJ2-2; a weak D match, TRBD2 (5 bases). This specimen was peripheral blood, taken on day 0 of AZD1222 vaccination. This clonotype originated in an adult in good health. CDR3 sequence reads: CASSLEPGILNTGELFF. CDR3 nucleotide sequence: TGTGCCAGCTCACTGGAACCCGGGATTCTTAACACCGGGGAGCTGTTTTTT.